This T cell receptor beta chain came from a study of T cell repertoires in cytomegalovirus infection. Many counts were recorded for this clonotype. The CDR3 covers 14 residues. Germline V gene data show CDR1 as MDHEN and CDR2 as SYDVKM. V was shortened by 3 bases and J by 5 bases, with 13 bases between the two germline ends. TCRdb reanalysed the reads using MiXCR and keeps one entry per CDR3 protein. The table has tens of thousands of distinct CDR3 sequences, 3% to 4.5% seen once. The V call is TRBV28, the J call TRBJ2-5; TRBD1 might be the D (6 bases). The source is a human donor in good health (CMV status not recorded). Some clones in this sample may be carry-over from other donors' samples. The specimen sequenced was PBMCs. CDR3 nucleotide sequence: TGTGCCAGCAGTTTGGCACAGGGTGGCGAGACCCAGTACTTC. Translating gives CASSLAQGGETQYF.